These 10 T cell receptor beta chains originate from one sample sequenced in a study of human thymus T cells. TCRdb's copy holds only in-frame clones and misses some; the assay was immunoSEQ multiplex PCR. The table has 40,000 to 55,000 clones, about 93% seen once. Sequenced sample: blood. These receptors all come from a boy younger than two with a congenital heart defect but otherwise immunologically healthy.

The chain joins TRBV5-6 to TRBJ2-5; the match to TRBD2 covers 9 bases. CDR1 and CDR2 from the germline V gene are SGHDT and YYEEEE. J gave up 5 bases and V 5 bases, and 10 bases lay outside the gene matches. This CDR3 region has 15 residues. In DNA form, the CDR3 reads TGTGCCAGCAGTTTTATCGCGGGGGGGCTCGAGACCCAGTACTTC. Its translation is CASSFIAGGLETQYF.

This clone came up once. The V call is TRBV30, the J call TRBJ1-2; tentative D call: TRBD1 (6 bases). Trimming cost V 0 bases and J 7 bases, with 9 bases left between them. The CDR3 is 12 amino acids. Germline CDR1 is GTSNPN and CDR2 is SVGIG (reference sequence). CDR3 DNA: TGTGCCTGGAGTGTACTCAGGGGTGGCTACACCTTC. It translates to CAWSVLRGGYTF.

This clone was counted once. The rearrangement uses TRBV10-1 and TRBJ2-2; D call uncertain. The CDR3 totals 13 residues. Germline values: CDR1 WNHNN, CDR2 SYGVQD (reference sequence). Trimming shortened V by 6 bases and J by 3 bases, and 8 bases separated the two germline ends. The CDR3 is CASSSLDTGELFF. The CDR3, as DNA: TGCGCCAGCAGCTCGCTTGACACCGGGGAGCTGTTTTTT.

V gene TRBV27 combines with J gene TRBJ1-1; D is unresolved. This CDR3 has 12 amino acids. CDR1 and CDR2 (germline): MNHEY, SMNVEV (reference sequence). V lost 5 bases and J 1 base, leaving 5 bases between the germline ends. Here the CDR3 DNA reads TGTGCCAGCAGTCGACGGAACACTGAAGCTTTCTTT. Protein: CASSRRNTEAFF.

DNA for the CDR3: TGCGCCAGCAGCTTGGATCCAGGGGGGGATACGCAGTATTTT. Translation: CASSLDPGGDTQYF. The chain recombines TRBV5-1 with TRBJ2-3; perhaps TRBD1 as D (7 bases). The CDR3 is 14 residues long. V was clipped by 0 bases and J by 6 bases, with 11 bases between them. Germline lookup yields CDR1 SGHRS and CDR2 YFSETQ.

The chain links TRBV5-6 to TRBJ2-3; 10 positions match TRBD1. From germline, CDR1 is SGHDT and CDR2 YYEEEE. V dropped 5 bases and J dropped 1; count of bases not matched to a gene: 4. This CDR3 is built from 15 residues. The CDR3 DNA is TGTGCCAGCAGACGACAGGGGGCTGGCACAGATACGCAGTATTTT. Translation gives CASRRQGAGTDTQYF.

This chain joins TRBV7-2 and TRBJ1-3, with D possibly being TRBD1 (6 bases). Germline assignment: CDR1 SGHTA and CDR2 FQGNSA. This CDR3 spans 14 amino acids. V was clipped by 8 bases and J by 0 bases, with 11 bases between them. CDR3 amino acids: CASAGGSSGNTIYF. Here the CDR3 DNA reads TGTGCCAGCGCGGGGGGCTCCTCTGGAAACACCATATATTTT.

The CDR3 DNA reads TGTGCCAGCGCGACAGGGGGCCTATCTGGGGCCAACGTCCTGACTTTC. Its translation is CASATGGLSGANVLTF. The chain is built from TRBV19 and TRBJ2-6; TRBD1 matches at 10 bases. The CDR3 contains 16 residues. The V gene's germline CDR1 is LNHDA and CDR2 SQIVND (reference sequence). V was pared by 9 bases and J by 1 base, with 6 bases of the junction left unmatched.

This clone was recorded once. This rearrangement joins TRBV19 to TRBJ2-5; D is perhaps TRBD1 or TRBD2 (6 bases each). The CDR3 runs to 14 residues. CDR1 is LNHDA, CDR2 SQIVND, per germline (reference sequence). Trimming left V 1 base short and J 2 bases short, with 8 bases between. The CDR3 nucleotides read TGTGCCAGTAGTATAGGGAGGGGGCAAGAGACCCAGTACTTC. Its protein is CASSIGRGQETQYF. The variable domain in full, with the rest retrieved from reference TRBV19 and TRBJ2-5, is DGGITQSPKYLFRKEGQNVTLSCEQNLNHDAMYWYRQDPGQGLRLIYYSQIVNDFQKGDIAEGYSVSREKKESFPLTVTSAQKNPTAFYLCASSIGRGQETQYFGPGTRLLVL.

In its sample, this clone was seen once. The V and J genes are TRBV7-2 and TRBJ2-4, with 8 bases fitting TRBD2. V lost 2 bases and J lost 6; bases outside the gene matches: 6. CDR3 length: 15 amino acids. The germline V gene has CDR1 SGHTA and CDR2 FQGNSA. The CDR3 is CASSLFSGGGNIQYF. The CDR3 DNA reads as TGTGCCAGCAGCTTATTCAGCGGGGGCGGAAACATTCAGTACTTC.